A selection of T cell receptor beta chains follows, all from one sample in a study of early T cells in non-severe SARS-CoV-2 infection. MiXCR was run by TCRdb on the 5' RACE reads, yielding one entry per CDR3 protein. The data hold tens of thousands of distinct CDR3 sequences, with roughly 5.3% observed a single time. Sequenced sample: whole blood. These receptors were taken from an adult who was a healthcare worker with PCR-confirmed SARS-CoV-2 infection or an uninfected control (not recorded which). CDR3s include the opening cysteine and the closing phenylalanine or tryptophan. Each record gives: clone size, V gene, D gene, J gene, CDR3 DNA, CDR3 protein. D genes are given only for firm matches. Some rows have no size entry. The others give once, few or many, or a class for an expanded clone.

abundance: many; v_gene: TRBV12-3/TRBV12-4; d_gene: -; j_gene: TRBJ1-2; CDR3nt: TGTGCCAGCAGTTTCGGCTGGCAGCTCCATCATTATGGCTACACCTTC; CDR3aa: CASSFGWQLHHYGYTF
abundance: medium-sized; v_gene: TRBV9; d_gene: -; j_gene: TRBJ2-1; CDR3nt: TGTGCCAGCAGCTCTCAGGGGAATGTCCACAATGAGCAGTTCTTC; CDR3aa: CASSSQGNVHNEQFF
abundance: few; v_gene: TRBV7-9; d_gene: -; j_gene: TRBJ1-6; CDR3nt: TGTGCAACCGGGGCAGGGGTTACCTATAATTCACCCCTCCACTTT; CDR3aa: CATGAGVTYNSPLHF
abundance: many; v_gene: TRBV24-1; d_gene: -; j_gene: TRBJ1-1; CDR3nt: TGTGCCACCAGTGATGGGGGGGCCCCGAGCACTGAAGCTTTCTTT; CDR3aa: CATSDGGAPSTEAFF
abundance: many; v_gene: TRBV7-9; d_gene: TRBD2; j_gene: TRBJ2-3; CDR3nt: TGTGCCAGCAGCCAAGGGACTAGCGATGGAGATACGCAGTATTTT; CDR3aa: CASSQGTSDGDTQYF
abundance: many; v_gene: TRBV5-4; d_gene: -; j_gene: TRBJ2-5; CDR3nt: TGTGCCAGCAGCCCCCCAGACAAGGGGGGTATGAAGACCCAGTACTTC; CDR3aa: CASSPPDKGGMKTQYF
abundance: few; v_gene: TRBV3-1; d_gene: -; j_gene: TRBJ1-2; CDR3nt: TGTGCCAGCAGCCAAGGAGGCGGCCCTGGCTACACCTTC; CDR3aa: CASSQGGGPGYTF
abundance: few; v_gene: TRBV13; d_gene: -; j_gene: TRBJ2-3; CDR3nt: TGTGCCAGCAGCTCATACCCGGGAACAGATACGCAGTATTTT; CDR3aa: CASSSYPGTDTQYF
abundance: many; v_gene: TRBV5-4; d_gene: -; j_gene: TRBJ2-1; CDR3nt: TGTGCCAGCAGCTTGGCATCAAGGCCGACCAGTAATTTCTTC; CDR3aa: CASSLASRPTSNFF
abundance: few; v_gene: TRBV30; d_gene: -; j_gene: TRBJ1-1; CDR3nt: TGTGCCTGGAGTGTTTTCAGAACGAACACTGAAGCTTTCTTT; CDR3aa: CAWSVFRTNTEAFF
abundance: many; v_gene: TRBV6-5; d_gene: -; j_gene: TRBJ1-2; CDR3nt: TGTGCCAGCAGCTCGGGACCGCGGGACGGCTATGGCTACACCTTC; CDR3aa: CASSSGPRDGYGYTF
abundance: many; v_gene: TRBV7-7; d_gene: TRBD1; j_gene: TRBJ2-3; CDR3nt: TGTGCTAGCAGCTTAGCCGGGACAGGGGCCGATACGCAGTATTTT; CDR3aa: CASSLAGTGADTQYF
abundance: many; v_gene: TRBV4-1; d_gene: -; j_gene: TRBJ1-2; CDR3nt: TGCGCCAGCAGCCAAGATATGGGGAGTCATGGCTACACCTTC; CDR3aa: CASSQDMGSHGYTF
abundance: many; v_gene: TRBV12-3/TRBV12-4; d_gene: -; j_gene: TRBJ1-2; CDR3nt: TGTGCCAGCAGTTGGTCGATCTATGGCTACACCTTC; CDR3aa: CASSWSIYGYTF
abundance: many; v_gene: TRBV7-3; d_gene: TRBD2; j_gene: TRBJ2-3; CDR3nt: TGTGCCAGCAGCTTAACCGGCCGAGGAGCGGGGGGTGATACGCAGTATTTT; CDR3aa: CASSLTGRGAGGDTQYF
abundance: many; v_gene: TRBV20-1; d_gene: -; j_gene: TRBJ1-5; CDR3nt: TGCAGTGCTAGAGAGGCACCGGGAGGGGATCAGCCCCAGCATTTT; CDR3aa: CSAREAPGGDQPQHF
abundance: few; v_gene: TRBV11-3; d_gene: TRBD2; j_gene: TRBJ2-3; CDR3nt: TGTGCCAGCAGCTTATCGCGGGGGGGAGATACGCAGTATTTT; CDR3aa: CASSLSRGGDTQYF
abundance: -; v_gene: TRBV6-1; d_gene: -; j_gene: TRBJ2-5; CDR3nt: TGTGCCAGCATTCGTAGCTGGGGGTACCAAGAGACCCAGTACTTC; CDR3aa: CASIRSWGYQETQYF
abundance: -; v_gene: TRBV5-4; d_gene: -; j_gene: TRBJ2-3; CDR3nt: TGTGCCAGCAGCTCCCAGGGGGGGGATACGCAGTATTTT; CDR3aa: CASSSQGGDTQYF
abundance: many; v_gene: TRBV7-2; d_gene: -; j_gene: TRBJ1-1; CDR3nt: TGTGCCAGCAGCTTAGCAGGGCATGGCACTGAAGCTTTCTTT; CDR3aa: CASSLAGHGTEAFF
abundance: many; v_gene: TRBV6-2/TRBV6-3; d_gene: TRBD1; j_gene: TRBJ1-5; CDR3nt: TGTGCCAGCAGAATTCGGCGGGGACAGGGGAGCAATCAGCCCCAGCATTTT; CDR3aa: CASRIRRGQGSNQPQHF
abundance: many; v_gene: TRBV6-2/TRBV6-3; d_gene: TRBD2; j_gene: TRBJ2-3; CDR3nt: TGTGCCAGCAGTTACCGGACTAGCGGGAGAGATACGCAGTATTTT; CDR3aa: CASSYRTSGRDTQYF
abundance: -; v_gene: TRBV6-2/TRBV6-3; d_gene: -; j_gene: TRBJ2-7; CDR3nt: TGTGCCAGCAGACAAACCGGACCTTCCTACGAGCAGTACTTC; CDR3aa: CASRQTGPSYEQYF
abundance: many; v_gene: TRBV7-3; d_gene: -; j_gene: TRBJ2-3; CDR3nt: TGTGCCAGCAGCTCGTGGGGCGGAAACACAGATACGCAGTATTTT; CDR3aa: CASSSWGGNTDTQYF
abundance: -; v_gene: TRBV14; d_gene: TRBD1; j_gene: TRBJ1-3; CDR3nt: TGTGCCAGCAGCCAAGGATGGACAGGGGACTTCTCTGGAAACACCATATATTTT; CDR3aa: CASSQGWTGDFSGNTIYF
abundance: many; v_gene: TRBV28; d_gene: -; j_gene: TRBJ2-7; CDR3nt: TGTGCCAGCAGATGGGGCCACGAGCAGTACTTC; CDR3aa: CASRWGHEQYF
abundance: -; v_gene: TRBV19; d_gene: -; j_gene: TRBJ2-5; CDR3nt: TGTGCCAGTAGTATTAACCCTCGGGGGGAGACCCAGTACTTC; CDR3aa: CASSINPRGETQYF
abundance: many; v_gene: TRBV6-6; d_gene: -; j_gene: TRBJ1-1; CDR3nt: TGTGCCAGCAGTCCCCAAAGGAACACTGAAGCTTTCTTT; CDR3aa: CASSPQRNTEAFF
abundance: many; v_gene: TRBV12-3/TRBV12-4; d_gene: -; j_gene: TRBJ1-5; CDR3nt: TGTGCCAGCAGTCTAGAGGGGAGCCGCAATCAGCCCCAGCATTTT; CDR3aa: CASSLEGSRNQPQHF
abundance: many; v_gene: TRBV7-3; d_gene: TRBD2; j_gene: TRBJ2-5; CDR3nt: TGTGCCAGCAGCGCAAGCGGGAGGGCCGACGAGACCCAGTACTTC; CDR3aa: CASSASGRADETQYF
abundance: many; v_gene: TRBV19; d_gene: -; j_gene: TRBJ2-7; CDR3nt: TGTGCCAGTAGTCCCGGGACGTTGGGGGAGCAGTACTTC; CDR3aa: CASSPGTLGEQYF
abundance: many; v_gene: TRBV30; d_gene: -; j_gene: TRBJ2-3; CDR3nt: TGTGCCTGGAGTGTAAACAGCCGGGATACGCAGTATTTT; CDR3aa: CAWSVNSRDTQYF
abundance: many; v_gene: TRBV11-3; d_gene: -; j_gene: TRBJ1-1; CDR3nt: TGTGCCAGCAGCCCTAGACCGGGCCAGAACACTGAAGCTTTCTTT; CDR3aa: CASSPRPGQNTEAFF
abundance: few; v_gene: TRBV12-3/TRBV12-4; d_gene: -; j_gene: TRBJ1-6; CDR3nt: TGTGCCAGCACACCCAACGATCTGAATTCACCCCTCCACTTT; CDR3aa: CASTPNDLNSPLHF
abundance: many; v_gene: TRBV6-1; d_gene: -; j_gene: TRBJ2-5; CDR3nt: TGTGCCAGCAGTGGTCTAGGAGGGTACCAAGAGACCCAGTACTTC; CDR3aa: CASSGLGGYQETQYF
abundance: -; v_gene: TRBV12-3/TRBV12-4; d_gene: -; j_gene: TRBJ1-5; CDR3nt: TGTGCCAGCAGTCGACAGACCCAGCCCCAGCATTTT; CDR3aa: CASSRQTQPQHF
abundance: -; v_gene: TRBV10-3; d_gene: -; j_gene: TRBJ2-2; CDR3nt: TGTGCCATCAAGTACAGGGATACCGGGGAGCTGTTTTTT; CDR3aa: CAIKYRDTGELFF
abundance: few; v_gene: TRBV5-4; d_gene: -; j_gene: TRBJ2-5; CDR3nt: TGTGCCAGCAGCTTGGGGCCAGGGAGCCGAGAGACCCAGTACTTC; CDR3aa: CASSLGPGSRETQYF
abundance: many; v_gene: TRBV27; d_gene: -; j_gene: TRBJ2-5; CDR3nt: TGTGCCAGCAGTTTATGGGGGGCGATGGGAGAGACCCAGTACTTC; CDR3aa: CASSLWGAMGETQYF
abundance: many; v_gene: TRBV6-1; d_gene: -; j_gene: TRBJ2-2; CDR3nt: TGTGCCAGCAGTGAAACCGTATGGAACCTGAACACCGGGGAGCTGTTTTTT; CDR3aa: CASSETVWNLNTGELFF
abundance: -; v_gene: TRBV7-2; d_gene: -; j_gene: TRBJ2-7; CDR3nt: TGTGCCAGCAGCTCACTCTTGGGTGGTAACGAGCAGTACTTC; CDR3aa: CASSSLLGGNEQYF
abundance: many; v_gene: TRBV20-1; d_gene: -; j_gene: TRBJ1-1; CDR3nt: TGCAGTGCTAGAGACAGGGATCGAGAAGCTTTCTTT; CDR3aa: CSARDRDREAFF
abundance: few; v_gene: TRBV9; d_gene: TRBD2; j_gene: TRBJ2-2; CDR3nt: TGTGCCAGCAGCGTGGGACTATTCGGGGAGCTGTTTTTT; CDR3aa: CASSVGLFGELFF